A selection of T cell receptor beta chains follows, all from one sample in a study of blood T cell repertoires in COVID-19. Using immunoSEQ multiplex PCR, the repertoire was profiled, and TCRdb retains in-frame clones only, with some absent. The repertoire holds about 240,000 clones, 65% to 90% seen once, with 4.7% in the top ten. Sample: peripheral blood. These TCRs come from a woman aged 70-85 years with acute or convalescent COVID-19. Each CDR3 is given with its conserved first and last residue. The order of the fields is D gene, V gene, J gene, clone size, CDR3 length, CDR3 DNA, CDR3 protein. The D gene is left open where the match is weak. Clone sizes are given selectively: once, few, many, or a class where the clone is expanded.

d_gene: NA; v_gene: TRBV10-2; j_gene: TRBJ1-4; abundance: few; len: 12; CDR3nt: TGCGCCAGCAGTGAGGAGTTTGAAAAACTGTTTTTT; CDR3aa: CASSEEFEKLFF
d_gene: TRBD1; v_gene: TRBV3-1/TRBV3-2; j_gene: TRBJ2-5; abundance: NA; len: 14; CDR3nt: TGTGCCAGCAGCCTTTATCGGACAGGGGAGACCCAGTACTTC; CDR3aa: CASSLYRTGETQYF
d_gene: TRBD2; v_gene: TRBV11-3; j_gene: TRBJ2-7; abundance: NA; len: 18; CDR3nt: TGTGCCAGCAGCCCGCGGGCTGGTAAGCGGGGGACCTCCTACGAGCAGTACTTC; CDR3aa: CASSPRAGKRGTSYEQYF
d_gene: TRBD2; v_gene: TRBV29-1; j_gene: TRBJ2-5; abundance: NA; len: 14; CDR3nt: TGCAGCGTTGAACCTAGCGGGGGCCAAGAGACCCAGTACTTC; CDR3aa: CSVEPSGGQETQYF
d_gene: TRBD2; v_gene: TRBV7-2; j_gene: TRBJ2-1; abundance: NA; len: 13; CDR3nt: TGTGCCAGCAGCTTTAGCGGGGGTAATGAGCAGTTCTTC; CDR3aa: CASSFSGGNEQFF
d_gene: NA; v_gene: TRBV5-1; j_gene: TRBJ2-2; abundance: NA; len: 17; CDR3nt: TGCGCCAGCAGCTTTTTTTGGGGAGCAGCGAACACCGGGGAGCTGTTTTTT; CDR3aa: CASSFFWGAANTGELFF
d_gene: TRBD2; v_gene: TRBV7-2; j_gene: TRBJ2-2; abundance: NA; len: 17; CDR3nt: TGTGCCAGCAGTTTAGGCGACCGGTGGGAGGGCACCGGGGAGCTGTTTTTT; CDR3aa: CASSLGDRWEGTGELFF
d_gene: NA; v_gene: TRBV6-5; j_gene: TRBJ1-2; abundance: NA; len: 12; CDR3nt: TGTGCCAGCAGTTACTCAGGGGTGGGCTACACCTTC; CDR3aa: CASSYSGVGYTF
d_gene: NA; v_gene: TRBV9; j_gene: TRBJ1-2; abundance: NA; len: 14; CDR3nt: TGTGCCAGCAGCCCAACCGGGACATCCTATGGCTACACCTTC; CDR3aa: CASSPTGTSYGYTF
d_gene: TRBD1; v_gene: TRBV2; j_gene: TRBJ1-6; abundance: NA; len: 14; CDR3nt: TGTGCCAGCAGGGGAGACAGGGGGGATTCACCCCTCCACTTT; CDR3aa: CASRGDRGDSPLHF
d_gene: NA; v_gene: TRBV5-6; j_gene: TRBJ1-1; abundance: NA; len: 15; CDR3nt: TGTGCCAGCAGCTCGCTTAATTCGGGTCTTACTGAAGCTTTCTTT; CDR3aa: CASSSLNSGLTEAFF
d_gene: TRBD2; v_gene: TRBV11-2; j_gene: TRBJ2-7; abundance: once; len: 14; CDR3nt: TGTGCCAGCAGCTCGACGGGACTAGACTACGAGCAGTACTTC; CDR3aa: CASSSTGLDYEQYF
d_gene: NA; v_gene: TRBV18; j_gene: TRBJ1-4; abundance: NA; len: 14; CDR3nt: TGTGCCAGCTCACCAAGGGGTATGGGTGAAAAACTGTTTTTT; CDR3aa: CASSPRGMGEKLFF
d_gene: TRBD1; v_gene: TRBV28; j_gene: TRBJ1-3; abundance: NA; len: 16; CDR3nt: TGTGCCAGCGTTACAGGGGTCTGGATGGTCGGAAACACCATATATTTT; CDR3aa: CASVTGVWMVGNTIYF
d_gene: NA; v_gene: TRBV6-4; j_gene: TRBJ2-3; abundance: NA; len: 13; CDR3nt: TGTGCCAGCAGTGACTCGATAGTAGATACGCAGTATTTT; CDR3aa: CASSDSIVDTQYF
d_gene: TRBD1; v_gene: TRBV6-5; j_gene: TRBJ1-6; abundance: NA; len: 14; CDR3nt: TGTGCCAGCAGTTACCTCCCCGACAGGGCACCCCTCCACTTT; CDR3aa: CASSYLPDRAPLHF
d_gene: NA; v_gene: TRBV13; j_gene: TRBJ1-3; abundance: NA; len: 17; CDR3nt: TGTGCCAGCAGCTTAGGGCCCGCCGTGAGCTCTGGAAACACCATATATTTT; CDR3aa: CASSLGPAVSSGNTIYF
d_gene: NA; v_gene: TRBV6-5; j_gene: TRBJ1-1; abundance: once; len: 13; CDR3nt: TGTGCCAGCAGTACGATACGGACAGCAGGAGCTTTCTTT; CDR3aa: CASSTIRTAGAFF
d_gene: TRBD1; v_gene: TRBV27; j_gene: TRBJ2-1; abundance: NA; len: 16; CDR3nt: TGTGCCAGCAGTACAAGGGGACAGGCTTATTTCAATGAGCAGTTCTTC; CDR3aa: CASSTRGQAYFNEQFF
d_gene: NA; v_gene: TRBV5-1; j_gene: TRBJ2-7; abundance: NA; len: 14; CDR3nt: TGCGCCAGCAGCTTGGATGCGGCCTCCTACGAGCAGTACTTC; CDR3aa: CASSLDAASYEQYF
d_gene: NA; v_gene: TRBV7-9; j_gene: TRBJ2-2; abundance: NA; len: 16; CDR3nt: TGTGCCAGCAGCTTGTTTCAGTGGCCGAACACCGGGGAGCTGTTTTTT; CDR3aa: CASSLFQWPNTGELFF
d_gene: TRBD1; v_gene: TRBV20-1; j_gene: TRBJ2-5; abundance: NA; len: 17; CDR3nt: TGCAGTGCTAGTCATCTTAGACAGGGGGCTGAACAAGAGACCCAGTACTTC; CDR3aa: CSASHLRQGAEQETQYF
d_gene: TRBD1; v_gene: TRBV7-2; j_gene: TRBJ1-2; abundance: NA; len: 14; CDR3nt: TGTGCCAGCAGCTTAGCCGGGACAGGGTTCGGCTACACCTTC; CDR3aa: CASSLAGTGFGYTF
d_gene: NA; v_gene: TRBV28; j_gene: TRBJ2-7; abundance: once; len: 13; CDR3nt: TGTGCCAGCAGTCCCACGGAGATCTACGAGCAGTACTTC; CDR3aa: CASSPTEIYEQYF
d_gene: NA; v_gene: TRBV5-4; j_gene: TRBJ2-1; abundance: NA; len: 14; CDR3nt: TGTGCCAGCAGCTTTGAACAGAAGTACAATGAGCAGTTCTTC; CDR3aa: CASSFEQKYNEQFF
d_gene: NA; v_gene: TRBV10-2; j_gene: TRBJ1-1; abundance: once; len: 12; CDR3nt: TGCGCCATCCGAAGAGGGAACACTGAAGCTTTCTTT; CDR3aa: CAIRRGNTEAFF
d_gene: TRBD1; v_gene: TRBV5-1; j_gene: TRBJ1-2; abundance: NA; len: 13; CDR3nt: TGCGCCAGCAGCCCACCAGGGGGCTATGGCTACACCTTC; CDR3aa: CASSPPGGYGYTF
d_gene: TRBD1; v_gene: TRBV28; j_gene: TRBJ1-1; abundance: once; len: 17; CDR3nt: TGTGCCAGCAGTTTACCTCGTCAAAACAGGGGGCGCACTGAAGCTTTCTTT; CDR3aa: CASSLPRQNRGRTEAFF
d_gene: TRBD1; v_gene: TRBV7-9; j_gene: TRBJ2-1; abundance: once; len: 16; CDR3nt: TGTGCCAGCAGCTCATCCCGGGACAGGGGTTACAATGAGCAGTTCTTC; CDR3aa: CASSSSRDRGYNEQFF
d_gene: TRBD1; v_gene: TRBV3-1/TRBV3-2; j_gene: TRBJ2-3; abundance: NA; len: 15; CDR3nt: TGTGCCAGCAGCCACCGACAGGGGAAGACAGATACGCAGTATTTT; CDR3aa: CASSHRQGKTDTQYF
d_gene: NA; v_gene: TRBV19; j_gene: TRBJ1-1; abundance: NA; len: 13; CDR3nt: TGTGCCAGTTCTGGGTGGGGGGGCACTGAAGCTTTCTTT; CDR3aa: CASSGWGGTEAFF
d_gene: NA; v_gene: TRBV6-2/TRBV6-3; j_gene: TRBJ2-2; abundance: few; len: 18; CDR3nt: TGTGCCAGCAGTTCCTCCTCGATGGGGGCTCTGAACACCGGGGAGCTGTTTTTT; CDR3aa: CASSSSSMGALNTGELFF
d_gene: TRBD1; v_gene: TRBV27; j_gene: TRBJ1-3; abundance: NA; len: 21; CDR3nt: TGTGCCAGCAGTAGGACCATTTATCCGGGACAGGGGCTACTGGGGGGAAACACCATATATTTT; CDR3aa: CASSRTIYPGQGLLGGNTIYF
d_gene: NA; v_gene: TRBV2; j_gene: TRBJ1-4; abundance: NA; len: 15; CDR3nt: TGTGCCAGCAGTGCACAGGGTTTAGCTAATGAAAAACTGTTTTTT; CDR3aa: CASSAQGLANEKLFF
d_gene: TRBD1; v_gene: TRBV5-6; j_gene: TRBJ2-1; abundance: NA; len: 15; CDR3nt: TGTGCCAGCAGCTCCTACAGGGGCTCCTACAATGAGCAGTTCTTC; CDR3aa: CASSSYRGSYNEQFF
d_gene: NA; v_gene: TRBV28; j_gene: TRBJ1-2; abundance: NA; len: 14; CDR3nt: TGTGCCAGCAGTTCAAGTCAGGGGTGGGGTGGCTACACCTTC; CDR3aa: CASSSSQGWGGYTF
d_gene: NA; v_gene: TRBV7-9; j_gene: TRBJ2-7; abundance: NA; len: 13; CDR3nt: TGTGCCAGCAGCTTTCAAGGGGTGGGAGAGCAGTACTTC; CDR3aa: CASSFQGVGEQYF
d_gene: NA; v_gene: TRBV5-4; j_gene: TRBJ1-2; abundance: NA; len: 16; CDR3nt: TGTGCCGGAGGCCTCAAAAGGGGGTCGTCTAACTATGGCTACACCTTC; CDR3aa: CAGGLKRGSSNYGYTF
d_gene: NA; v_gene: TRBV27; j_gene: TRBJ1-6; abundance: NA; len: 15; CDR3nt: TGTGCCAGCAGAAGGGGGGGCACCTATAATTCACCCCTCCACTTT; CDR3aa: CASRRGGTYNSPLHF
d_gene: NA; v_gene: TRBV7-9; j_gene: TRBJ1-1; abundance: NA; len: 14; CDR3nt: TGTGCCAGCAGCTTATCTATTATGAACACTGAAGCTTTCTTT; CDR3aa: CASSLSIMNTEAFF
d_gene: TRBD1; v_gene: TRBV2; j_gene: TRBJ1-4; abundance: once; len: 16; CDR3nt: TGTGCCAGCACCCTGGGACAGGGATCAACTAATGAAAAACTGTTTTTT; CDR3aa: CASTLGQGSTNEKLFF
d_gene: NA; v_gene: TRBV2; j_gene: TRBJ1-1; abundance: NA; len: 13; CDR3nt: TGTGCCAGCGACGCCCTGGCGCGGACTGAAGCTTTCTTT; CDR3aa: CASDALARTEAFF
d_gene: NA; v_gene: TRBV11-2; j_gene: TRBJ2-7; abundance: once; len: 15; CDR3nt: TGTGCCAGCAGCTTAGACAGGGTTACGACCTACGAGCAGTACTTC; CDR3aa: CASSLDRVTTYEQYF
d_gene: NA; v_gene: TRBV10-3; j_gene: TRBJ1-1; abundance: NA; len: 13; CDR3nt: TGTGCCACTGTCGACGGTAAGCGCACTGAAGCTTTCTTT; CDR3aa: CATVDGKRTEAFF
d_gene: NA; v_gene: TRBV3-1/TRBV3-2; j_gene: TRBJ2-1; abundance: NA; len: 13; CDR3nt: TGTGCCAGCAGCCAAGTCAACGGGGGAGAGCAGTTCTTC; CDR3aa: CASSQVNGGEQFF
d_gene: NA; v_gene: TRBV7-6; j_gene: TRBJ2-1; abundance: NA; len: 15; CDR3nt: TGTGCCAGCAGCCTAGGGGGAGGGGGTTACAATGAGCAGTTCTTC; CDR3aa: CASSLGGGGYNEQFF
d_gene: NA; v_gene: TRBV5-1; j_gene: TRBJ2-2; abundance: NA; len: 15; CDR3nt: TGCGCCAGCGGCGGACAGCCCTCGAACACCGGGGAGCTGTTTTTT; CDR3aa: CASGGQPSNTGELFF
d_gene: NA; v_gene: TRBV5-6; j_gene: TRBJ1-4; abundance: NA; len: 14; CDR3nt: TGTGCCAGCAGCCGAGACAGGATAGATGAAAAACTGTTTTTT; CDR3aa: CASSRDRIDEKLFF
d_gene: NA; v_gene: TRBV7-9; j_gene: TRBJ1-3; abundance: NA; len: 13; CDR3nt: TGTGCCAGCAGCTTAGACGTCGGGAACACCATATATTTT; CDR3aa: CASSLDVGNTIYF
d_gene: TRBD2; v_gene: TRBV7-6; j_gene: TRBJ2-1; abundance: NA; len: 17; CDR3nt: TGTGCCAGCAGCTTTTTCCCCACTAGCGGGGGGGCCAATGAGCAGTTCTTC; CDR3aa: CASSFFPTSGGANEQFF
d_gene: NA; v_gene: TRBV6-2/TRBV6-3; j_gene: TRBJ1-2; abundance: NA; len: 13; CDR3nt: TGTGCCAGCAGCCCGAGTCAAAGCTATGGCTACACCTTC; CDR3aa: CASSPSQSYGYTF
d_gene: NA; v_gene: TRBV6-5; j_gene: TRBJ1-1; abundance: NA; len: 14; CDR3nt: TGTGCCAGCATTCGTCGGGGGGCGGACACTGAAGCTTTCTTT; CDR3aa: CASIRRGADTEAFF
d_gene: TRBD1; v_gene: TRBV6-5; j_gene: TRBJ1-2; abundance: NA; len: 13; CDR3nt: TGTGCCAGCAGTCGGGACAGGGGGTATGGCTACACCTTC; CDR3aa: CASSRDRGYGYTF
d_gene: NA; v_gene: TRBV10-3; j_gene: TRBJ1-3; abundance: few; len: 15; CDR3nt: TGTGCCATCAGTGAGAGGCGGTGGGGCGTAGACACCATATATTTT; CDR3aa: CAISERRWGVDTIYF